What follows describes a single T cell receptor (beta chain). V was cut by 7 bases and J by 4 bases, with 13 bases left in between. The germline V gene has CDR1 LNHDA and CDR2 SQIVND (reference sequence). CDR3 length equals 13 residues. This entry belongs to a study of blood T cell repertoires in COVID-19. Across the study: The cDNA or gDNA used as material had been derived from T cells, B-cell-depleted T cells, or PBMCs.

Per the authors' pipeline: How many nucleated cells were present was estimated from reference gene primer amplification. Libraries were prepared by immunoSEQ multiplex PCR; TCRdb keeps only in-frame clonotypes and omits some of them. V and J calls and clone size are copied from that table; D and trimming were computed from the DNA. The table records about 260,000 clones, around nine tenths of them present only once. This sequence was found in a young man with active or convalescent COVID-19. The chain combines TRBV19 with TRBJ1-1; no firm D call. Sample: peripheral blood. In DNA, the CDR3 is TGTGCCAGTAAGGAACAGCCGACCACTGAAGCTTTCTTT. Amino acids: CASKEQPTTEAFF.